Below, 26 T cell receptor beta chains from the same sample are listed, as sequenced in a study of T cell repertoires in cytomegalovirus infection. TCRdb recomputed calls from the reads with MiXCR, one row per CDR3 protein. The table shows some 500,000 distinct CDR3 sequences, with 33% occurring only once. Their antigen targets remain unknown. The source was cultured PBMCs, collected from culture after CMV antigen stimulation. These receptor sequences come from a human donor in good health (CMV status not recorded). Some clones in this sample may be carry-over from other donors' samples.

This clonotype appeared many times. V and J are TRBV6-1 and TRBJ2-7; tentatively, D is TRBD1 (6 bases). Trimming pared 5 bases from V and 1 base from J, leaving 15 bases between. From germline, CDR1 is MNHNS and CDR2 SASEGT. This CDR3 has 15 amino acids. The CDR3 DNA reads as TGTGCCAGCAGTTCGGGACATCCGGCATCCTACGAGCAGTACGTC. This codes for CASSSGHPASYEQYV.

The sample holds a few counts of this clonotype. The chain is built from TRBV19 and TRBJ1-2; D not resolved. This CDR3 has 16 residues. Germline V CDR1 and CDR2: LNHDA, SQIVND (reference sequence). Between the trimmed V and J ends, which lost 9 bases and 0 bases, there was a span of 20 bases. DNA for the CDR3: TGTGCCAGCTCCCCCTTTCGGCAATCAACTAACTATGGCTACACCTTC. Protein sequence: CASSPFRQSTNYGYTF.

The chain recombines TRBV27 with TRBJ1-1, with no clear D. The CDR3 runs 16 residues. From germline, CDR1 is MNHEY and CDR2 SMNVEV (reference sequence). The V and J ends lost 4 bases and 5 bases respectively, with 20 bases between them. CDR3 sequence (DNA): TGTGCCAGCAGTTCAGGTGTAGGCGTATTAAGGACTGAAGCTTTCTTT. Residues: CASSSGVGVLRTEAFF.

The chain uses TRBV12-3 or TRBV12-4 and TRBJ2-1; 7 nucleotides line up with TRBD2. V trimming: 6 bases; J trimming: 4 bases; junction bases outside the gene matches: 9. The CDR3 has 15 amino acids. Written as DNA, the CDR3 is TGTGCCAGCAGATTGGGGCTAGCGGCTTACAATGAGCAGTTCTTC. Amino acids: CASRLGLAAYNEQFF.

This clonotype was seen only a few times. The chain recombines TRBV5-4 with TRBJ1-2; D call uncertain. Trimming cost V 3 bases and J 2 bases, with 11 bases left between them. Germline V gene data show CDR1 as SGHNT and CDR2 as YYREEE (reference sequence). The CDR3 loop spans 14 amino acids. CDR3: CASSSDGRNYGYTF. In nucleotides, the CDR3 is TGTGCCAGCAGCTCTGACGGAAGAAACTATGGCTACACCTTC.

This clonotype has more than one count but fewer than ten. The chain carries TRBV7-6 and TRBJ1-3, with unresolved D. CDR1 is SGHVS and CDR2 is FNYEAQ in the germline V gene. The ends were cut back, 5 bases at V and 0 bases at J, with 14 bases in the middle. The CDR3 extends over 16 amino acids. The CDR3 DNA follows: TGTGCCAGCAGCCTTGGACTCCCCCGCTCTGGAAACACCATATATTTT. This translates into CASSLGLPRSGNTIYF.

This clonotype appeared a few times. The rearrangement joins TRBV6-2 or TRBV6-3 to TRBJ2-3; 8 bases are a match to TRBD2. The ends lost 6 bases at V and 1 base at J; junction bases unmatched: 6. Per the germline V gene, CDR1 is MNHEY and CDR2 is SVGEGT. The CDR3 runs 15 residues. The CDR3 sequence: CASRALAEGTDTQYF. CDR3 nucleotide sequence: TGTGCCAGCAGAGCACTAGCGGAGGGCACAGATACGCAGTATTTT.

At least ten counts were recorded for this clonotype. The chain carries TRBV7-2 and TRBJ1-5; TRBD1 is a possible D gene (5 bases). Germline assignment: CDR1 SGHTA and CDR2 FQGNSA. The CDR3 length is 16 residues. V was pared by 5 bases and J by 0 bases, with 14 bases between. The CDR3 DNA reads TGTGCCAGCAGCCCAGGGAACAGTTATAGCAATCAGCCCCAGCATTTT. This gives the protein CASSPGNSYSNQPQHF.

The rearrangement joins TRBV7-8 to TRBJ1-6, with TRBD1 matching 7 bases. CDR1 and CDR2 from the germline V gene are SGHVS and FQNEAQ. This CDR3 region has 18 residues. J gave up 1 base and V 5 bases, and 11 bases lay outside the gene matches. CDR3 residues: CASSPTISGQSYNSPLHF. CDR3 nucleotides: TGTGCCAGCAGCCCTACGATCTCGGGACAGTCCTATAATTCACCCCTCCACTTT.

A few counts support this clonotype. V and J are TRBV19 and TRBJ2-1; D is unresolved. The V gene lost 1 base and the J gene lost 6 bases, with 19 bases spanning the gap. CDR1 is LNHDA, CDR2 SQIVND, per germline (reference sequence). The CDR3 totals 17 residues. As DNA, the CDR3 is TGTGCCAGTAGTATAGGTTTGAGGATCCTCCGGTTCAATGAGCAGTTCTTC. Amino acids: CASSIGLRILRFNEQFF.

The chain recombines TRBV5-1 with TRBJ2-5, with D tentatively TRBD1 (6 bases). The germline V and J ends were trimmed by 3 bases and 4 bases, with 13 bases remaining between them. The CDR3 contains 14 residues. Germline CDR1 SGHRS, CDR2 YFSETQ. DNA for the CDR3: TGCGCCAGCAGCTCACAGGGCTATCGAGAGACCCAGTACTTC. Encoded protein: CASSSQGYRETQYF.

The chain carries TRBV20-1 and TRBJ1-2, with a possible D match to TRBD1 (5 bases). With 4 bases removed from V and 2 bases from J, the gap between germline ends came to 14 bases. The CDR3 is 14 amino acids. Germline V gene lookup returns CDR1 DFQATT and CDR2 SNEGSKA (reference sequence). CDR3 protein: CSATPGRTNYGYTF. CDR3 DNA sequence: TGCAGTGCTACCCCGGGACGGACAAACTATGGCTACACCTTC.

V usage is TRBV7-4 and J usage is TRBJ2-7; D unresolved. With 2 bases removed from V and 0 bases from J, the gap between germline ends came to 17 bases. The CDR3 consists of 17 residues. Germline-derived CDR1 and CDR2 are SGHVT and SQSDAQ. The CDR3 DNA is TGTGCCAGCAGCTTAAGCGCTAAGACCCCGATCTCCTACGAGCAGTACTTC. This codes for CASSLSAKTPISYEQYF.

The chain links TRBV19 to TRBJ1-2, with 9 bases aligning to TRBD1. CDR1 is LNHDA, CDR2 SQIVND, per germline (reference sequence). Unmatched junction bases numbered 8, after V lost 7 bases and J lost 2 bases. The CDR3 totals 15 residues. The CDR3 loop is CASTGPGTGNYGYTF. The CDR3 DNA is TGTGCCAGTACCGGTCCCGGGACAGGGAACTATGGCTACACCTTC.

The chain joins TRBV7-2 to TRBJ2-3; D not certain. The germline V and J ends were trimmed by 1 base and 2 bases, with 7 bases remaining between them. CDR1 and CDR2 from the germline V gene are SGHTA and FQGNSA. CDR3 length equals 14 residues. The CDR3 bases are TGTGCCAGCAGCTTAGGGACCTTCACAGATACGCAGTATTTT. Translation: CASSLGTFTDTQYF.

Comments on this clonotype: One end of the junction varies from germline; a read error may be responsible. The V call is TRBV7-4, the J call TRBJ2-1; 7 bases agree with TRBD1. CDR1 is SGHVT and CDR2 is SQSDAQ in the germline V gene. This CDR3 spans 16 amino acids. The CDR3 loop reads CAGSFPTGRAHNEQFF. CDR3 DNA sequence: TGTGCCGGCAGCTTTCCGACAGGGCGTGCTCACAATGAGCAGTTCTTC.

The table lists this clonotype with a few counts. CDR3 sequence: CAIRPGPPSSSYEQYV. The CDR3 nucleotides read TGTGCCATCAGACCGGGGCCCCCCTCCAGCTCCTACGAGCAGTACGTC. The V and J genes are TRBV10-3 and TRBJ2-7; either TRBD1 or TRBD2 may supply D (5 bases each). The CDR3 consists of 16 residues. The germline V gene encodes CDR1 ENHRY and CDR2 SYGVKD. Trimming cost V 6 bases and J 0 bases, with 18 bases left between them.

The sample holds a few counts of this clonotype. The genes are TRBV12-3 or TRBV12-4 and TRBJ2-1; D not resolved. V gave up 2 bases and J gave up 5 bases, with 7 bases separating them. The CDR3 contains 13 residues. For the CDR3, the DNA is TGTGCCAGCAGTTTAAGGTTGGACAATGAGCAGTTCTTC. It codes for CASSLRLDNEQFF.

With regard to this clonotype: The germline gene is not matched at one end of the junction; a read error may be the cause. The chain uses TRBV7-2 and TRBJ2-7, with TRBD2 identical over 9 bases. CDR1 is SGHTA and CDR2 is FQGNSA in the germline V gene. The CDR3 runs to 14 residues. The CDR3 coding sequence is TGTGTCAGCAGCCTAGCGGGAAGCTCCTACGAGCAGTACTTC. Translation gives CVSSLAGSSYEQYF.

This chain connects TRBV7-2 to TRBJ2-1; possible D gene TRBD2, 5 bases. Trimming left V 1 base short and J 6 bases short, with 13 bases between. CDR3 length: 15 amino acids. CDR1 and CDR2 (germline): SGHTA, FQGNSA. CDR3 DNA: TGTGCCAGCAGCTTAGAATCCTCCGGGATCAATGAGCAGTTCTTC. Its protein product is CASSLESSGINEQFF.

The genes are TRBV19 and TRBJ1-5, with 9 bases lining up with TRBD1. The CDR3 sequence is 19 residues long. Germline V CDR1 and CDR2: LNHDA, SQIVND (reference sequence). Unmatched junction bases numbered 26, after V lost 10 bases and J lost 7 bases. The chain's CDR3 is CATQPHGQGKSQVMQPQHF. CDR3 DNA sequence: TGTGCCACCCAACCCCACGGACAGGGGAAGTCCCAGGTTATGCAGCCCCAGCATTTT.

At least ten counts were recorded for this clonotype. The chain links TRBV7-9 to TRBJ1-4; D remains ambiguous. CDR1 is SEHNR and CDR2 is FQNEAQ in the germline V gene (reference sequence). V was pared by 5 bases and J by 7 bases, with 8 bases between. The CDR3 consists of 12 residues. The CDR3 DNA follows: TGTGCCAGCAGCGCAGTTGGTGAAAAACTGTTTTTT. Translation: CASSAVGEKLFF.

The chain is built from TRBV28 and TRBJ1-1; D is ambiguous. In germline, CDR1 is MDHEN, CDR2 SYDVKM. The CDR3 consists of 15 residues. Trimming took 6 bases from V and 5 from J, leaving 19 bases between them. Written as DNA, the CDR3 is TGTGCCAGCAGGCCTGCGGCAGGAAGAGAGACTGAAGCTTTCTTT. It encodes CASRPAAGRETEAFF.

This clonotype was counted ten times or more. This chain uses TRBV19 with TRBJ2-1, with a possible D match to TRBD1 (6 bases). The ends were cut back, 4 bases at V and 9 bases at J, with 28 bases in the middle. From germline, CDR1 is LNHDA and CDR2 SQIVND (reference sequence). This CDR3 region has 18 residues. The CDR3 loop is CASSTPGPKGVVLGEQFF. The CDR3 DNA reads TGTGCCAGTAGTACCCCTGGGCCTAAGGGGGTGGTTCTTGGTGAGCAGTTCTTC.

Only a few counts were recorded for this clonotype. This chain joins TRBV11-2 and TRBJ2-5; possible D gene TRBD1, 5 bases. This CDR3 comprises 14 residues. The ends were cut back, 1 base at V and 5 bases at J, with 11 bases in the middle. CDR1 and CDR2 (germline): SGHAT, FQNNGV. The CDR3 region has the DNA TGTGCCAGCAGCTTAGTCTCCAGGGCGGAGACCCAGTACTTC. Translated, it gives CASSLVSRAETQYF.

CDR3 loop: CASSPTDTRGSGPQHF. The CDR3 DNA follows: TGTGCCAGCAGTCCCACCGACACCCGCGGGTCAGGGCCCCAGCATTTT. The rearrangement links TRBV28 to TRBJ1-5; the D is unclear. V was shortened by 5 bases and J by 9 bases, with 23 bases between the two germline ends. Germline CDR1 reads MDHEN; CDR2 reads SYDVKM. CDR3 size: 16 residues.